The 13 T cell receptor beta chains below come from one sample, sequenced in a study of shared clonotypes between healthy human individuals. The table came from immunoSEQ multiplex PCR; TCRdb's copy has only in-frame clones and leaves some out. This sample has some 2.1 million clones; approximately 92% occur once, and the top ten carry more than 1.5%. CD45RO-negative cells were positively selected for CCR7, leaving out terminally differentiated effector memory CD45RA+ cells. Sequences were obtained from naive CD8+ T cells from PBMCs. These receptors were collected from a man between 18 and 29 years old in good health. Some clones in this sample may be carry-over from other donors' samples.

The V and J genes are TRBV13 and TRBJ2-7; D uncertain. Germline values: CDR1 PRHDT, CDR2 FYEKMQ (reference sequence). The CDR3 contains 14 residues. V was pared by 1 base and J by 1 base, with 8 bases between. The CDR3: CASSLVAASYEQYF. CDR3 coding DNA: TGTGCCAGCAGCTTAGTGGCAGCGTCCTACGAGCAGTACTTC.

Notes on this clone: Since the CDR3 does not end with the conserved phenylalanine or tryptophan, this likely comes from a read error. V gene TRBV6-9 combines with J gene TRBJ1-2; 9 nucleotides line up with TRBD1. J lost 7 bases, V lost 9 bases, and 9 bases had no gene match. The CDR3 contains 13 residues. Germline V CDR1 and CDR2: MNHGY, SVAAGI. The CDR3 reads CASTGQGFGGYTL. The CDR3, as DNA: TGTGCCAGTACAGGACAGGGGTTTGGTGGCTACACCCTC.

Of note for this clone: The sample has other DNA sequences that encode this CDR3 too. The chain combines TRBV28 with TRBJ1-1; perhaps TRBD1 as D (5 bases). Germline V gives CDR1 MDHEN, CDR2 SYDVKM. The CDR3 consists of 13 residues. V was pared by 1 base and J by 4 bases, with 7 bases between. This CDR3 is CASSLFGGTEAFF. The CDR3 DNA follows: TGTGCCAGCAGTTTATTCGGGGGCACTGAAGCTTTCTTT.

The chain recombines TRBV27 with TRBJ2-1, with TRBD2 matching 7 bases. Germline V gene data show CDR1 as MNHEY and CDR2 as SMNVEV (reference sequence). The CDR3 loop spans 15 amino acids. V lost 6 bases and J lost 3; bases outside the gene matches: 8. The CDR3 protein is CASRPRTSLYNEQFF. The CDR3 DNA is TGTGCCAGCAGGCCGAGGACTAGTCTCTACAATGAGCAGTTCTTC.

As regards this clone: The same CDR3 is also encoded by other DNA sequences in this sample. The rearrangement links TRBV7-9 to TRBJ2-3; D unclear. Trimming removed 4 bases at V and 4 bases at J, with 3 bases between. The CDR3 extends over 11 amino acids. In germline, CDR1 is SEHNR, CDR2 FQNEAQ (reference sequence). DNA for the CDR3: TGTGCCAGCAGCTCTGCAGATACGCAGTATTTT. It specifies CASSSADTQYF.

The chain carries TRBV6-5 and TRBJ2-7, with TRBD1 matching over 8 bases. The length of the CDR3 is 16 residues. Germline trimming cut 3 bases from V and 2 bases from J; bases unmatched to any gene: 9. Looked up from germline, CDR1 is MNHEY and CDR2 is SVGAGI. The CDR3 here is CASSYPTGTGPYEQYF. The CDR3 DNA follows: TGTGCCAGCAGTTATCCTACCGGGACAGGTCCCTACGAGCAGTACTTC.

The rearrangement joins TRBV28 to TRBJ1-1; perhaps TRBD1 as D (5 bases). This CDR3 region has 16 residues. Germline V gene sequence: CDR1 MDHEN, CDR2 SYDVKM. Trimming pared 6 bases from V and 0 bases from J, leaving 17 bases between. The CDR3 DNA follows: TGTGCCAGCAGCCCTGTCCAGGGCGCAATGAACACTGAAGCTTTCTTT. It yields the protein CASSPVQGAMNTEAFF.

This clone was found once. V usage is TRBV10-3 and J usage is TRBJ2-7, with a weak D call TRBD1 (5 bases). The CDR3 length is 14 residues. Germline V lookup: CDR1 ENHRY, CDR2 SYGVKD. V lost 2 bases to trimming and J lost 6 bases, with 14 bases between them. The CDR3 reads CAISEARVPLEQYF. The CDR3 DNA follows: TGTGCCATCAGTGAGGCCAGGGTCCCCCTCGAGCAGTACTTC.

The J gene is TRBJ1-2, the V gene TRBV28; possibly TRBD1 for D (5 bases). V lost 4 bases to trimming and J lost 3 bases, with 15 bases between them. Looked up from germline, CDR1 is MDHEN and CDR2 is SYDVKM. The CDR3 is made up of 15 amino acids. CDR3 amino acids: CASSSLLTDHYGYTF. CDR3 coding DNA: TGTGCCAGCAGTTCATTATTGACAGACCACTATGGCTACACCTTC.

This clone has only one observation. The CDR3 spells CASSESWGGKRTEAFF. CDR3 nucleotides: TGCGCCAGCAGTGAGTCGTGGGGGGGAAAGAGGACTGAAGCTTTCTTT. The genes are TRBV10-2 and TRBJ1-1; tentatively, D is TRBD1 (5 bases). Germline CDR1 reads WSHSY; CDR2 reads SAAADI. The V and J ends lost 0 bases and 5 bases respectively, with 16 bases between them. This CDR3 region has 16 residues.

The V gene is TRBV9, the J gene TRBJ2-1; 9 bases are a match to TRBD2. V was clipped by 3 bases and J by 8 bases; unmatched bases: 3. CDR1 and CDR2 from the germline V gene are SGDLS and YYNGEE. There are 13 residues in the CDR3. CDR3 DNA: TGTGCCAGCAGCGCCTGGACTAGCGATGAGCAGTTCTTC. Translating gives CASSAWTSDEQFF.

The rearrangement links TRBV4-2 to TRBJ1-2, with unresolved D. This CDR3 spans 13 amino acids. Trimming left V 4 bases short and J 2 bases short, with 8 bases between. CDR1 and CDR2 (germline): LGHNA, YNFKEQ. The CDR3 protein is CASSPYINYGYTF. The CDR3 region has the DNA TGTGCCAGCAGCCCGTACATAAACTATGGCTACACCTTC.

This chain connects TRBV11-2 to TRBJ2-5; the D call may be TRBD1 or TRBD2 (5 bases each). Trimming stripped 4 bases from V and 5 bases from J, with 23 bases between. CDR3 length: 17 residues. Per the germline V gene, CDR1 is SGHAT and CDR2 is FQNNGV. This chain's CDR3 is CASSSRGVAPKGETQYF. The CDR3 coding sequence is TGTGCCAGCAGCTCCCGAGGGGTAGCACCTAAAGGGGAGACCCAGTACTTC.